Each of the 21 T cell receptor beta chains below was sequenced from the same sample in a study of CD8 T cells in ankylosing spondylitis. Using its own MiXCR run on the 5' RACE reads, TCRdb lists one record per CDR3 protein. Of tens of thousands of distinct CDR3 sequences in the sample, more than 15% were seen once. Sequencing was done on a sample of blood. The receptors stem from a male donor with ankylosing spondylitis or in good health (not recorded which).

This chain joins TRBV7-9 and TRBJ1-1; a weak D match, TRBD1 (5 bases). Trimming took off 6 bases at V and 3 bases at J, with 8 bases between the two ends. The CDR3 has 12 amino acids. Looked up from germline, CDR1 is SEHNR and CDR2 is FQNEAQ (reference sequence). The CDR3 DNA follows: TGTGCCAGCAGTTCCAGGGACACTGAAGCTTTCTTT. This encodes CASSSRDTEAFF.

The chain employs TRBV6-5 and TRBJ2-1, with a weak D call TRBD1 (5 bases). CDR3 size: 12 residues. V was pared by 5 bases and J by 9 bases, with 11 bases between. Germline CDR1 reads MNHEY; CDR2 reads SVGAGI. CDR3 amino acids: CASSPGKVEQFF. In nucleotides, the CDR3 is TGTGCCAGCAGTCCAGGGAAGGTTGAGCAGTTCTTC.

This clonotype has only a few counts. The rearrangement uses TRBV5-1 and TRBJ2-2, with D possibly matching TRBD1 (6 bases). Germline CDR1 and CDR2: SGHRS and YFSETQ. The CDR3 totals 16 residues. Trimming removed 1 base at V and 0 bases at J, with 10 bases between. The CDR3 loop is CASSLRGSANTGELFF. In nucleotides, the CDR3 is TGCGCCAGCAGCTTGAGGGGGTCCGCGAACACCGGGGAGCTGTTTTTT.

This clonotype was recorded a few times. This chain connects TRBV14 to TRBJ2-2, with D perhaps matching TRBD2 (5 bases). The CDR3 has 16 amino acids. The V end was cut by 0 bases, the J end by 3 bases, with 11 bases between. The germline CDR1 and CDR2 sequences are SGHDN and FVKESK. The CDR3 spells CASSQDGGVHTGELFF. The CDR3 DNA reads as TGTGCCAGCAGCCAAGACGGAGGAGTACACACCGGGGAGCTGTTTTTT.

In this sample, this clonotype turned up a few times. The chain recombines TRBV6-2 or TRBV6-3 with TRBJ2-7; a possible D gene is TRBD2 (6 bases). V shed 4 bases and J shed 0 bases, with 16 bases lying between them. The CDR3 sequence is 16 residues long. Germline V gives CDR1 MNHEY, CDR2 SVGEGT. CDR3 nucleotide sequence: TGTGCCAGCAGTTTGCAACGGGCGGGACCCTCCTACGAGCAGTACTTC. It yields the protein CASSLQRAGPSYEQYF.

This clonotype was counted only a few times. At one end the junction does not follow the germline gene, possibly because of a read error. The chain couples TRBV12-3 or TRBV12-4 to TRBJ2-1; 8 bases fit TRBD1. The CDR3 runs to 13 residues. The CDR3, as DNA: TGTGCCAGCAGCTTAGACAGGGGAAATGAGCAGTTCTTC. This translates into CASSLDRGNEQFF.

This clonotype was counted only a few times. The V call is TRBV7-2, the J call TRBJ2-7; a possible D gene is TRBD2 (5 bases). The V end lost 0 bases, the J end lost 6 bases, and 9 bases lay between the germline ends. Germline loops: CDR1 SGHTA, CDR2 FQGNSA. This CDR3 is 13 amino acids long. DNA of the CDR3: TGTGCCAGCAGCTTAGCGGAGGCAGGCGAGCAGTACGTC. Amino acid sequence: CASSLAEAGEQYV.

The chain combines TRBV9 with TRBJ2-1; TRBD1 aligns across 9 bases. V lost 0 bases, J lost 7 bases, and 5 bases stayed unmatched. CDR1 and CDR2 (germline): SGDLS, YYNGEE. The CDR3 runs 15 residues. The CDR3 region has the DNA TGTGCCAGCAGCGTAGGACAGGGGGATGGTAATGAGCAGTTCTTC. It translates to CASSVGQGDGNEQFF.

Only a few counts were recorded for this clonotype. J is TRBJ2-7 and V is TRBV6-5; D unresolved. Trimming stripped 8 bases from V and 7 bases from J, with 12 bases between. Per germline, CDR1 MNHEY and CDR2 SVGAGI. The CDR3 is made up of 11 amino acids. The CDR3 region is CASGWVGEQYF. The DNA of the CDR3 is TGTGCCAGCGGCTGGGTAGGGGAGCAGTACTTC.

The chain joins TRBV12-3 or TRBV12-4 to TRBJ2-1; 9 bases map to TRBD2. With V trimmed by 1 base and J by 4 bases, 2 bases remained unmatched. There are 15 residues in the CDR3. The CDR3 region is CASSLGAGGYNEQFF. The CDR3 nucleotides read TGTGCCAGCAGTTTAGGAGCGGGAGGATACAATGAGCAGTTCTTC.

The J gene is TRBJ2-2, the V gene TRBV4-3; possible D gene TRBD2, 6 bases. Trimming pared 4 bases from V and 7 bases from J, leaving 10 bases between. This CDR3 is 13 amino acids long. Germline V gene data show CDR1 as LGHNA and CDR2 as YSLEER. CDR3 sequence (DNA): TGCGCCAGCAGCCCCCGACTAGTCGGGGAGCTGTTTTTT. This translates into CASSPRLVGELFF.

The chain is built from TRBV12-3 or TRBV12-4 and TRBJ2-7, with 12 bases matching TRBD2. CDR3 length: 15 amino acids. The junction had 7 bases not matched to a gene; V was cut back by 6 bases and J by 4 bases. The chain's CDR3 is CASRKGLAGLYEQYF. CDR3 coding DNA: TGTGCCAGCAGGAAGGGACTAGCGGGCTTATACGAGCAGTACTTC.

The chain joins TRBV29-1 to TRBJ2-2, with D uncertain. The CDR3 covers 13 residues. Trimming took off 4 bases at V and 2 bases at J, with 8 bases between the two ends. Germline loops: CDR1 SQVTM, CDR2 ANQGSEA. Here the CDR3 reads CSVGSVNTGELFF. CDR3 nucleotide sequence: TGCAGCGTTGGGTCGGTAAACACCGGGGAGCTGTTTTTT.

The J gene is TRBJ1-1, the V gene TRBV12-3 or TRBV12-4; D is possibly TRBD1 (5 bases). The V end was cut by 9 bases, the J end by 6 bases, with 17 bases between. The CDR3 runs 13 residues. The CDR3 sequence: CASSRDRGAEAFF. CDR3 sequence (DNA): TGTGCCAGTAGCCGGGACCGGGGAGCTGAAGCTTTCTTT.

The rearrangement links TRBV29-1 to TRBJ1-4; perhaps TRBD1 as D (5 bases). Germline assignment: CDR1 SQVTM and CDR2 ANQGSEA. The V end was cut by 1 base, the J end by 10 bases, with 16 bases between. The CDR3 contains 14 residues. CDR3 coding DNA: TGCAGCGTTGAAGCTGGCGGGGGAAGCCGAAAACTGTTTTTT. Residues: CSVEAGGGSRKLFF.

This clonotype appeared a few times. V usage is TRBV6-6 and J usage is TRBJ2-1; D might be TRBD2 (5 bases). The germline V gene encodes CDR1 MNHNY and CDR2 SVGAGI (reference sequence). CDR3 size: 14 residues. Trimming took 7 bases from V and 7 from J, leaving 17 bases between them. The CDR3 bases are TGTGCCAGCATGCCGGCCGGGGTTCGGAATGAGCAGTTCTTC. This codes for CASMPAGVRNEQFF.

This clonotype was counted between two and nine times. The gene calls are TRBV12-3 or TRBV12-4 and TRBJ2-2, with a weak D call TRBD2 (6 bases). The CDR3 has 16 residues. V was clipped by 5 bases and J by 1 base, with 14 bases between them. CDR3 sequence reads: CASSPRLVGNTGELFF. The CDR3 bases are TGTGCCAGCAGTCCTCGACTAGTAGGGAACACCGGGGAGCTGTTTTTT.

This chain joins TRBV15 and TRBJ1-2; D gene unclear. Trimming took off 5 bases at V and 3 bases at J, with 10 bases between the two ends. Germline V CDR1 and CDR2: LNHNV, YYDKDF (reference sequence). The CDR3 has 13 amino acids. CDR3 DNA sequence: TGTGCCACCAGCGATGGACGGGACTATGGCTACACCTTC. Translation: CATSDGRDYGYTF.

The chain links TRBV7-6 to TRBJ1-2; 8 bases are shared with TRBD1. CDR3 length: 13 amino acids. The V and J ends lost 5 bases and 8 bases, in that order; junction bases with no gene match: 7. The germline CDR1 and CDR2 sequences are SGHVS and FNYEAQ. The CDR3 bases are TGTGCCAGCAGCGCCGGGACAGGAGGAGGCTACACCTTC. Its protein is CASSAGTGGGYTF.

This clonotype was seen a few times. This chain links TRBV6-2 or TRBV6-3 with TRBJ2-2; D is unresolved. Germline-derived CDR1 and CDR2 are MNHEY and SVGEGT. V dropped 6 bases and J dropped 6 bases, with 14 bases sitting between them. The CDR3 is 14 amino acids. The DNA for the CDR3 is TGTGCCAGCAGCCGATTCAATAGAGCCGGGGAGCTGTTTTTT. It translates to CASSRFNRAGELFF.

The CDR3 bases are TGTGCCAGCAGCGTAGCGGCTGCGAACACCGGGGAGCTGTTTTTT. Translated, it gives CASSVAAANTGELFF. The chain employs TRBV9 and TRBJ2-2; the D is unclear. This CDR3 spans 15 amino acids. In germline, CDR1 is SGDLS, CDR2 YYNGEE. Trimming took off 0 bases at V and 0 bases at J, with 6 bases between the two ends.